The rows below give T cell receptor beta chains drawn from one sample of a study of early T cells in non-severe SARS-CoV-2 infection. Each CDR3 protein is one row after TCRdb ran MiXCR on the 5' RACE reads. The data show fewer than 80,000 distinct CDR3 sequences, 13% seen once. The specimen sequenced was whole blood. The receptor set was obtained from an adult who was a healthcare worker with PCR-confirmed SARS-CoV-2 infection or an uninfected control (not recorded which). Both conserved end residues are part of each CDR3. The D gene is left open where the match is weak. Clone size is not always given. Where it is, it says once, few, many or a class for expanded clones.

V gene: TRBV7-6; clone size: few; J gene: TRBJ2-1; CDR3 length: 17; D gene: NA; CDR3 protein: CASSFRVSGTGDNEQFF; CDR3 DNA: TGTGCCAGCAGCTTTAGGGTTAGCGGAACCGGGGACAATGAGCAGTTCTTC
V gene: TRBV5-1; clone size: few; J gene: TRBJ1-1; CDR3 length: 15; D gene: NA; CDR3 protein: CASSPGAGTNTEAFF; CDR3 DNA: TGCGCCAGCAGCCCGGGGGCAGGGACGAACACTGAAGCTTTCTTT
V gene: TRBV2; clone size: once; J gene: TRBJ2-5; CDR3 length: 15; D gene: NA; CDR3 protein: CASTGQIPAQETQYF; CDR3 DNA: TGTGCCAGCACAGGACAGATACCAGCCCAAGAGACCCAGTACTTC
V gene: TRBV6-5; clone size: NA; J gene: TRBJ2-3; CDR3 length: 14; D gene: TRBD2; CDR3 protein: CASIASGSTDTQYF; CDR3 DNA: TGTGCCAGCATCGCTAGCGGGAGCACAGATACGCAGTATTTT
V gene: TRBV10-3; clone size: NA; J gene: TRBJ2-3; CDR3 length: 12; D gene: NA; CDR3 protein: CAISESTDTQYF; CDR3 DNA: TGTGCCATCAGTGAGTCGACTGATACGCAGTATTTT
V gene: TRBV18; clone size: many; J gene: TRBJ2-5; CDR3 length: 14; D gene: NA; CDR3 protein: CASSPPAQGETQYF; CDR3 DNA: TGTGCCAGCTCACCACCGGCCCAGGGAGAGACCCAGTACTTC
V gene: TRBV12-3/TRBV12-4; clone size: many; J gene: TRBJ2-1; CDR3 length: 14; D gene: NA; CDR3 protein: CASSLGDHGNEQFF; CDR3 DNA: TGTGCCAGCAGTTTAGGGGACCACGGCAATGAGCAGTTCTTC
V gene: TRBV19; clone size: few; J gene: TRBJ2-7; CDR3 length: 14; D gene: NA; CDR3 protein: CASSPREPPYEQYF; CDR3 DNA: TGTGCCAGTAGTCCCAGGGAACCACCCTACGAGCAGTACTTC
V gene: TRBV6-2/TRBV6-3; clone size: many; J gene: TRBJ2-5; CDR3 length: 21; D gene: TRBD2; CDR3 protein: CASSTATGLAGYGSSKETQYF; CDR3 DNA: TGTGCCAGCAGTACAGCCACTGGACTAGCGGGATATGGTAGTTCCAAAGAGACCCAGTACTTC
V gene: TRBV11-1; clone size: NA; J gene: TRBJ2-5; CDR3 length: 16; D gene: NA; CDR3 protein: CASSLASRGRGETQYF; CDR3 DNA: TGTGCCAGCAGCTTAGCGTCACGGGGGCGCGGGGAGACCCAGTACTTC
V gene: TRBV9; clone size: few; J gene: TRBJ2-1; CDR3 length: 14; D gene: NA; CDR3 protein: CASSVGGTYNEQFF; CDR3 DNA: TGTGCCAGCAGCGTAGGAGGGACCTACAATGAGCAGTTCTTC
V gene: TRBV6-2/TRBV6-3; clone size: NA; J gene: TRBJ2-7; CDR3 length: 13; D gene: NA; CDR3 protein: CASRPGHSYEQYF; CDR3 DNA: TGTGCCAGCAGACCGGGACATTCCTACGAGCAGTACTTC
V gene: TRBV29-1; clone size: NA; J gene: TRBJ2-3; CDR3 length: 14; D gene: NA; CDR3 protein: CSVDTGLSTDTQYF; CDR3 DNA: TGCAGCGTGGACACGGGGCTTAGCACAGATACGCAGTATTTT
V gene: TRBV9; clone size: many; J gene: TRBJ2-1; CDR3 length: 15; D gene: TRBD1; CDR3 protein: CASSLSGQGGNEQFF; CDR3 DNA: TGTGCCAGCAGCCTCTCTGGACAGGGGGGGAATGAGCAGTTCTTC
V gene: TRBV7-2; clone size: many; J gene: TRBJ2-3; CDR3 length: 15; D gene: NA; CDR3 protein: CASSRGRYRTDTQYF; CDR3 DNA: TGTGCCAGCAGCCGGGGCCGGTACCGCACAGATACGCAGTATTTT
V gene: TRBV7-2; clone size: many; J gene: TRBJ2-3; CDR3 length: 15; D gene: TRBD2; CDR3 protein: CASSSSGSMGDTQYF; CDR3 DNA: TGTGCCAGCAGCTCTAGCGGGAGCATGGGAGATACGCAGTATTTT
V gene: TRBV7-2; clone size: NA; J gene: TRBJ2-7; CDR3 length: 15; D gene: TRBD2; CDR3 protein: CASSSSTSGRSEQYF; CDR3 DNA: TGTGCCAGCAGTTCCTCGACTAGCGGGAGGAGCGAGCAGTACTTC
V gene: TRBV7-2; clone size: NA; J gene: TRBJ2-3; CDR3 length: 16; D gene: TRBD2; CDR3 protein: CARSLGVERDTDTQYF; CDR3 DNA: TGTGCCAGAAGCTTAGGGGTTGAGCGGGACACAGATACGCAGTATTTT
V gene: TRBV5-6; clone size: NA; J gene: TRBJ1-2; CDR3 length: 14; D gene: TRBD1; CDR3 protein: CASSPWDSDYGYTF; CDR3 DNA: TGTGCCAGCAGCCCGTGGGACAGCGACTATGGCTACACCTTC
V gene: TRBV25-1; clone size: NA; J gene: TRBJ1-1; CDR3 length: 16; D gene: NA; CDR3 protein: CASSEFGGKMNTEAFF; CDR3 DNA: TGTGCCAGCAGTGAATTTGGGGGCAAAATGAACACTGAAGCTTTCTTT
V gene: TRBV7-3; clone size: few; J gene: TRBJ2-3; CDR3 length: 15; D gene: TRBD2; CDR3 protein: CASSSQAGRADTQYF; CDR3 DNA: TGTGCCAGCAGTAGCCAAGCGGGAAGGGCAGATACGCAGTATTTT
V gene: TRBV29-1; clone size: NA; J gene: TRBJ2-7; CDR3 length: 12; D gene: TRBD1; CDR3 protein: CSVSGTGVEQYF; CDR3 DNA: TGCAGCGTATCCGGGACAGGGGTCGAGCAGTACTTC
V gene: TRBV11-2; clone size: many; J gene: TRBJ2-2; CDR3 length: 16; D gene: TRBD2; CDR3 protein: CASRQTSGGKTGELFF; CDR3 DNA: TGTGCCAGCAGACAAACTAGCGGGGGGAAAACCGGGGAGCTGTTTTTT
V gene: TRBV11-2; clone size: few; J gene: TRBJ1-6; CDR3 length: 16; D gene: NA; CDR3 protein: CASSLAAKPDNSPLHF; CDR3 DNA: TGTGCCAGCAGCTTAGCGGCCAAGCCGGATAATTCACCCCTCCACTTT
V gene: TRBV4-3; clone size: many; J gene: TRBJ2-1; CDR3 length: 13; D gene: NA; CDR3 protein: CASSRAGWREQFF; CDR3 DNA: TGCGCCAGCAGCCGCGCGGGGTGGAGGGAGCAGTTCTTC
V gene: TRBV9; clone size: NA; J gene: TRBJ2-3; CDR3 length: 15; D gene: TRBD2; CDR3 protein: CASSVGLAEADTQYF; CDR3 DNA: TGTGCCAGCAGCGTGGGACTAGCGGAAGCAGATACGCAGTATTTT
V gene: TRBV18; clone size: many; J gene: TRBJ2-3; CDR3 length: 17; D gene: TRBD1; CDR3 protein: CASSNPRRDRVTDTQYF; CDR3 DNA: TGTGCCAGCTCGAATCCTCGCCGGGACAGGGTCACAGATACGCAGTATTTT
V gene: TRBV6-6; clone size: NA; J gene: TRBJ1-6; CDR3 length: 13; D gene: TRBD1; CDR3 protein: CASSFTGDSLLHF; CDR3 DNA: TGTGCCAGCAGCTTCACAGGGGATTCACTCCTCCACTTT
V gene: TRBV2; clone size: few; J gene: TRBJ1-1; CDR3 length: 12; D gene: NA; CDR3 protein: CASSVSGTEAFF; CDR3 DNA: TGTGCCAGCAGTGTGTCGGGCACCGAAGCTTTCTTT
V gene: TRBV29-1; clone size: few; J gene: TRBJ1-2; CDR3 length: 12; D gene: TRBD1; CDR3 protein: CSVSAGGHGYTF; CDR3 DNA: TGCAGCGTGTCGGCAGGGGGTCATGGCTACACCTTC
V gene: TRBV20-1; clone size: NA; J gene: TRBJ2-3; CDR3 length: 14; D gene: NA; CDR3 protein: CSARDRIGGDTQYF; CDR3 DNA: TGCAGTGCTAGAGATCGGATAGGGGGAGATACGCAGTATTTT
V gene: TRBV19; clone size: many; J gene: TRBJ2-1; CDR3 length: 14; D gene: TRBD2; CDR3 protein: CASKKRDSYNEQFF; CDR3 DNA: TGTGCCAGTAAGAAGCGGGATTCCTACAATGAGCAGTTCTTC
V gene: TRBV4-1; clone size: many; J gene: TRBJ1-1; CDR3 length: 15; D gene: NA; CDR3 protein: CASSQFRPGVTEAFF; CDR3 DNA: TGCGCCAGCAGCCAATTTCGCCCAGGGGTTACTGAAGCTTTCTTT
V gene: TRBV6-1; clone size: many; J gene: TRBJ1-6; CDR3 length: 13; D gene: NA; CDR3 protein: CASSEAVSSPLHF; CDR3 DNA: TGTGCCAGCAGTGAAGCGGTTAGTTCACCCCTCCACTTT
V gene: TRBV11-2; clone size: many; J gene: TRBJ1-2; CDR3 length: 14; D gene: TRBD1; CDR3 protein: CASSRQGVNYGYTF; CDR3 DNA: TGTGCCAGCAGCCGACAGGGAGTTAACTATGGCTACACCTTC
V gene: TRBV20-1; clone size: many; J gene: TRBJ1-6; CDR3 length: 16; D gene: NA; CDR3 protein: CSARNRVSSYNSPLHF; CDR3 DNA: TGCAGTGCTAGAAACAGGGTCAGCTCCTATAATTCACCCCTCCACTTT
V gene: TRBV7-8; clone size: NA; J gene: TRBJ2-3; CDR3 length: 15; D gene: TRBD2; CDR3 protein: CASSPGAGGLNTQYF; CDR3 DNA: TGTGCCAGCAGCCCTGGAGCGGGAGGGTTGAATACGCAGTATTTT
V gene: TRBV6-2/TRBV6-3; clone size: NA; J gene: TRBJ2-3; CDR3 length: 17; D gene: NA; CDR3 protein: CASSYSIRGAGPDTQYF; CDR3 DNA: TGTGCCAGCAGTTACTCGATCAGAGGCGCAGGGCCAGATACGCAGTATTTT
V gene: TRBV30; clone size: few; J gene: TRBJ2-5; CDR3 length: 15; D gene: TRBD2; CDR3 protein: CAWRKRGLARQTQYF; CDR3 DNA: TGTGCCTGGAGAAAAAGGGGACTAGCGAGGCAGACCCAGTACTTC
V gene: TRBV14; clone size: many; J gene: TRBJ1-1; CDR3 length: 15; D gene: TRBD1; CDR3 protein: CASSLRGQMNTEAFF; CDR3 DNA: TGTGCCAGCAGCCTTCGGGGACAGATGAACACTGAAGCTTTCTTT
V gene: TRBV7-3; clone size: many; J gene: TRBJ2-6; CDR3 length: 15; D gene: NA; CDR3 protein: CASSLDGTGANVLTF; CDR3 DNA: TGTGCCAGCAGCTTAGATGGAACTGGGGCCAACGTCCTGACTTTC
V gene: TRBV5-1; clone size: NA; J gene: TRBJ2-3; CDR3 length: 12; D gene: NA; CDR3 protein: CASSLDLDTQYF; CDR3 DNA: TGCGCCAGCAGCTTGGATTTGGATACGCAGTATTTT
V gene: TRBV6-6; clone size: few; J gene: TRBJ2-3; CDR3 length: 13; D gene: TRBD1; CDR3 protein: CASRDRGTDTQYF; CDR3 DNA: TGTGCCAGCCGGGACAGGGGCACAGATACGCAGTATTTT
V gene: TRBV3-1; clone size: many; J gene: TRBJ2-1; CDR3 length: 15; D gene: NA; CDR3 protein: CASSLSQLQNNEQFF; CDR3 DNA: TGTGCCAGCAGCCTATCACAGCTTCAAAACAATGAGCAGTTCTTC
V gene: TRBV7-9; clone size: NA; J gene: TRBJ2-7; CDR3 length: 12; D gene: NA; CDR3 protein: CAPPRDAYEQYF; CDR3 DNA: TGTGCCCCCCCTCGCGACGCCTACGAGCAGTACTTC
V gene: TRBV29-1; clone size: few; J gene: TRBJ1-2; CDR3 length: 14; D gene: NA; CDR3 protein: CSVLRTETNYGYTF; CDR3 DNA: TGCAGCGTACTGCGGACAGAAACTAACTATGGCTACACCTTC
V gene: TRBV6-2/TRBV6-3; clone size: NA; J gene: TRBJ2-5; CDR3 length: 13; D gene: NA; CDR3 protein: CASIRPGRETQYF; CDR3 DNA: TGTGCCAGCATCCGACCCGGGAGAGAGACCCAGTACTTC
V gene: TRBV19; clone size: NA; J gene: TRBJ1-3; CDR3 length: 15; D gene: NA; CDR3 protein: CASSRIDTTGNTIYF; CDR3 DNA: TGTGCCAGTAGTCGCATAGACACCACTGGAAACACCATATATTTT
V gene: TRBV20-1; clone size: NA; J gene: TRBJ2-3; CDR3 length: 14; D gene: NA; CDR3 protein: CSATGERGPDTQYF; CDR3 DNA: TGCAGTGCTACAGGGGAGCGGGGACCAGATACGCAGTATTTT
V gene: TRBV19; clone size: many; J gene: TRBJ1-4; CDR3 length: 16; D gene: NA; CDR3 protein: CASSTESGTRGEKLFF; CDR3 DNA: TGTGCCAGTAGTACCGAATCAGGGACGAGGGGGGAAAAACTGTTTTTT
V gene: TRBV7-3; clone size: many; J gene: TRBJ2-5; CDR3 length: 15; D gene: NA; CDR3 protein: CASSRLGGGGETQYF; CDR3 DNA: TGTGCCAGCAGCCGCCTAGGGGGTGGAGGAGAGACCCAGTACTTC
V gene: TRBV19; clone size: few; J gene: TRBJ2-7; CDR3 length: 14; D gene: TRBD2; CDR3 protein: CASSTGLANYEQYF; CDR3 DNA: TGTGCCAGTAGTACAGGACTAGCGAACTACGAGCAGTACTTC
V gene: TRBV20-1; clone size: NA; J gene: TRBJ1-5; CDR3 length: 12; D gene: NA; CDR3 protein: CSARVPDQPQHF; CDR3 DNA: TGCAGTGCTAGAGTTCCGGATCAGCCCCAGCATTTT
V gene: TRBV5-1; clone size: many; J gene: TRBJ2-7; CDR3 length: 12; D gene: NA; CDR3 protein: CASSLDRFEQYF; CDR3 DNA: TGCGCCAGCAGCTTGGACCGGTTTGAGCAGTACTTC
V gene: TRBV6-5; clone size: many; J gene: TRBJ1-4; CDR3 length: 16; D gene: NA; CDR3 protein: CASSYSRGYANEKLFF; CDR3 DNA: TGTGCCAGCAGTTACTCAAGGGGGTATGCTAATGAAAAACTGTTTTTT
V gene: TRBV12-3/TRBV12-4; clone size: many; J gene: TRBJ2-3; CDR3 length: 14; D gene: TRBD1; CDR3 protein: CASTRTGRTDTQYF; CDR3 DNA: TGTGCCAGCACCCGGACAGGGCGCACAGATACGCAGTATTTT
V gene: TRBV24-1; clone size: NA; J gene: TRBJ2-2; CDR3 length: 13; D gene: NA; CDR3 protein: CATSDLFFGELFF; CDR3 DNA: TGTGCCACCAGTGATTTGTTCTTCGGGGAGCTGTTTTTT
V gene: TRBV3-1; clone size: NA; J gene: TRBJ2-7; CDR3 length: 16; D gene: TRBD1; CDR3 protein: CASRPRGTGGFSEQYF; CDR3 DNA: TGTGCCAGCAGACCCCGGGGAACAGGGGGTTTCTCCGAGCAGTACTTC
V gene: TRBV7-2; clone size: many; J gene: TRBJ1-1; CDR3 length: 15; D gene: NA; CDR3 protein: CASSPSSLMNTEAFF; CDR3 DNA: TGTGCCAGCAGCCCGTCGTCACTGATGAACACTGAAGCTTTCTTT